The next 29 T cell receptor beta chains were all read from a single sample in a study of T-cell memory formation after mild COVID-19 (dated by TCRdb to about 2021). Receptors were amplified or captured by 5' RACE. For sequencing, an Illumina NovaSeq 6000 was employed. Using fastp trimming at Q25 and MiXCR clonotype assembly, TCRdb reanalyzed the public sequencing data and kept in-frame beta chains. Merged by CDR3 protein, the rows form single entries marked with the most common genes and DNA. The sample table lists over 450,000 distinct CDR3 sequences, around 20% of them with a count of one. Of the sample, around 12% is held by the ten largest clones. The sequencing input was PBMCs or a T cell subset sorted from them (not recorded which). The origin of the receptors is an adult woman who had mild COVID-19 (a few samples of this study predate the infection). The sample titles of this study are shuffled in the database, so cell type and time point are left out; the donor was told from shared clones.

The rearrangement links TRBV6-1 to TRBJ2-1, with TRBD2 matching over 13 bases. V lost 4 bases, J lost 7 bases, and 7 bases stayed unmatched. The germline gives CDR1 MNHNS, CDR2 SASEGT. CDR3 size: 16 residues. The CDR3 loop is CASSGQLAGGPNEQFF. In DNA form, the CDR3 reads TGTGCCAGCAGTGGTCAACTAGCGGGGGGGCCGAATGAGCAGTTCTTC.

Ten or more counts support this clonotype. V and J are TRBV29-1 and TRBJ2-7; 7 bases are a match to TRBD1. The CDR3 length is 12 residues. CDR1 is SQVTM and CDR2 is ANQGSEA in the germline V gene. Germline trimming cut 6 bases from V and 5 bases from J; bases unmatched to any gene: 7. CDR3 nucleotides: TGCAGCGTGACAGGGAAACGGGACGAGCAGTACTTC. This gives the protein CSVTGKRDEQYF.

The CDR3 sequence is CASSGWTVSSYEQYF. The CDR3 nucleotides read TGTGCCAGCAGCGGTTGGACGGTCAGCTCCTACGAGCAGTACTTC. This rearrangement joins TRBV5-5 to TRBJ2-7; D unresolved. This CDR3 comprises 15 residues. V lost 4 bases and J lost 0, with 14 bases in between. Germline values: CDR1 SGHKS, CDR2 YYEKEE (reference sequence).

This chain uses TRBV7-9 with TRBJ2-1; 9 bases map to TRBD1. Per germline, CDR1 SEHNR and CDR2 FQNEAQ (reference sequence). CDR3 length equals 16 residues. V lost 5 bases, J lost 6 bases, and 11 bases stayed unmatched. Here the CDR3 DNA reads TGTGCCAGCAGCCAAGGTCTGGGACAGGGCCCCAATGAGCAGTTCTTC. Its protein product is CASSQGLGQGPNEQFF.

The chain uses TRBV3-1 and TRBJ1-5; D might be TRBD1 (6 bases). Trimming took off 5 bases at V and 0 bases at J, with 8 bases between the two ends. This CDR3 spans 14 amino acids. From germline, CDR1 is LGHDT and CDR2 YNNKEL (reference sequence). The CDR3 DNA follows: TGTGCCAGCAGCATCAGGGGTAGCAATCAGCCCCAGCATTTT. Its protein product is CASSIRGSNQPQHF.

This rearrangement joins TRBV7-8 to TRBJ2-1; the D gene is possibly TRBD2 (5 bases). Trimming pared 6 bases from V and 7 bases from J, leaving 19 bases between. This CDR3 is 15 amino acids long. Germline V gene lookup returns CDR1 SGHVS and CDR2 FQNEAQ. The CDR3 sequence: CASSLVTAVGNEQFF. The CDR3 DNA reads TGTGCCAGCAGTTTGGTCACAGCGGTGGGGAATGAGCAGTTCTTC.

This chain connects TRBV24-1 to TRBJ2-1; tentative D call: TRBD2 (5 bases). The CDR3 contains 11 residues. Germline lookup yields CDR1 KGHDR and CDR2 SFDVKD. Trimming took 5 bases from V and 7 from J, leaving 5 bases between them. The CDR3 protein is CATSAGNEQFF. For the CDR3, the DNA is TGTGCCACCAGTGCGGGGAATGAGCAGTTCTTC.

This clonotype has a handful of counts. The rearrangement joins TRBV9 to TRBJ2-7; D is unclear. CDR1 SGDLS and CDR2 YYNGEE come from the germline V gene. The CDR3 runs to 14 residues. The V gene lost 0 bases and the J gene lost 2 bases, with 9 bases spanning the gap. The CDR3 DNA is TGTGCCAGCAGCGTAGCTGCCCAAACCTACGAGCAGTACTTC. This translates into CASSVAAQTYEQYF.

The chain links TRBV10-3 to TRBJ2-6; 9 positions match TRBD1. Unmatched junction bases numbered 12, after V lost 5 bases and J lost 4 bases. CDR3 length equals 18 residues. Germline lookup yields CDR1 ENHRY and CDR2 SYGVKD. The CDR3 DNA reads as TGTGCCATCAGTCCCAGTCCCGGGACAGGGAAAGGGGCCAACGTCCTGACTTTC. Translation gives CAISPSPGTGKGANVLTF.

J is TRBJ1-1 and V is TRBV29-1, with TRBD1 identical over 9 bases. Per the germline V gene, CDR1 is SQVTM and CDR2 is ANQGSEA. The CDR3 sequence is 14 residues long. Trimming removed 0 bases from V and 5 bases from J; junction bases left unmatched: 4. CDR3 region: CSVEDHRGRTEAFF. DNA for the CDR3: TGCAGCGTTGAAGATCACAGGGGGCGAACTGAAGCTTTCTTT.

This clonotype has a handful of counts. The gene calls are TRBV4-2 and TRBJ2-2; D not resolved. Germline V gene data show CDR1 as LGHNA and CDR2 as YNFKEQ. This CDR3 has 14 residues. Deletions cut 0 bases from V and 6 bases from J, with 8 bases between. In nucleotides, the CDR3 is TGTGCCAGCAGCCAAGATAGGCTCTCCGGGGAGCTGTTTTTT. Amino acids: CASSQDRLSGELFF.

V is TRBV6-2 or TRBV6-3 and J is TRBJ2-1; 7 bases agree with TRBD2. V lost 6 bases, J lost 1 base, and 12 bases stayed unmatched. The CDR3 consists of 17 residues. From germline, CDR1 is MNHEY and CDR2 SVGEGT. For the CDR3, the DNA is TGTGCCAGCAGAACCAGACTAGCCGACTCTTCCTACAATGAGCAGTTCTTC. Protein: CASRTRLADSSYNEQFF.

This clonotype has just a few counts. The chain links TRBV29-1 to TRBJ1-1; 7 bases align to TRBD1. Germline lookup yields CDR1 SQVTM and CDR2 ANQGSEA. The CDR3 spans 12 residues. V gave up 6 bases and J gave up 6 bases; unmatched junction bases: 7. The DNA for the CDR3 is TGCAGCGTGGGGACAGTGAGCGCTGAAGCTTTCTTT. Translating gives CSVGTVSAEAFF. The complete variable domain, with remaining parts taken from reference TRBV29-1 and TRBJ1-1, reads SAVISQKPSRDICQRGTSLTIQCQVDSQVTMMFWYRQQPGQSLTLIATANQGSEATYESGFVIDKFPISRPNLTFSTLTVSNMSPEDSSIYLCSVGTVSAEAFFGQGTRLTVV.

This clonotype was counted between two and nine times. One end of the junction is discordant with germline, which a read error may explain. The chain employs TRBV7-6 and TRBJ2-3; 10 bases are shared with TRBD2. Germline V gives CDR1 SGHVS, CDR2 FNYEAQ. This CDR3 is 16 amino acids long. The CDR3 nucleotides read TGTGCCAGCAGCTTATCTTCCCCCGGAACCGGGACTAGCGCAAGTTTT. Amino acids: CASSLSSPGTGTSASF.

This rearrangement joins TRBV7-2 to TRBJ2-4; 10 nucleotides align to TRBD1. The germline V gene encodes CDR1 SGHTA and CDR2 FQGNSA. The CDR3 covers 16 residues. J lost 1 base, V lost 5 bases, and 5 bases had no gene match. The CDR3 sequence: CASSPDRGAAKNIQYF. The CDR3, as DNA: TGTGCCAGCAGCCCGGACAGGGGGGCGGCCAAAAACATTCAGTACTTC.

The CDR3 sequence is CAIRDGYSSSEAFF. The CDR3 nucleotides read TGTGCCATCAGGGACGGATATTCTTCGTCTGAAGCTTTCTTT. The chain carries TRBV10-3 and TRBJ1-1; D is unresolved. Germline V lookup: CDR1 ENHRY, CDR2 SYGVKD. Deletions cut 6 bases from V and 6 bases from J, with 17 bases between. The CDR3 spans 14 residues.

This clonotype has a handful of counts. This sequence joins TRBV7-9 and TRBJ2-1; the D gene is possibly TRBD2 (6 bases). The CDR3 totals 14 residues. Trimming cost V 5 bases and J 6 bases, with 14 bases left between them. CDR1 and CDR2 from the germline V gene are SEHNR and FQNEAQ (reference sequence). CDR3 residues: CASSMLALGNEQFF. DNA for the CDR3: TGTGCCAGCAGCATGCTAGCGTTGGGCAATGAGCAGTTCTTC.

The chain links TRBV5-6 to TRBJ1-2; 7 bases map to TRBD1. The CDR3 consists of 13 residues. Germline V gives CDR1 SGHDT, CDR2 YYEEEE. Losses at the gene ends were 2 bases for V and 8 bases for J; bases not matched to a gene: 6. The CDR3 reads CASSFQDREGYTF. CDR3 nucleotide sequence: TGTGCCAGCAGCTTTCAAGACAGGGAAGGCTACACCTTC.

This clonotype was seen a few times. V usage is TRBV7-9 and J usage is TRBJ2-5; perhaps TRBD1 as D (6 bases). The CDR3 length is 17 residues. V was pared by 0 bases and J by 2 bases, with 16 bases between. Germline CDR1 reads SEHNR; CDR2 reads FQNEAQ (reference sequence). The CDR3 is CASSLAKPGQRQETQYF. The CDR3 region has the DNA TGTGCCAGCAGCTTAGCGAAACCGGGACAACGACAAGAGACCCAGTACTTC. Based on the CDR3 plus reference TRBV7-9 and TRBJ2-5, the full variable domain is DTGVSQNPRHKITKRGQNVTFRCDPISEHNRLYWYRQTLGQGPEFLTYFQNEAQLEKSRLLSDRFSAERPKGSFSTLEIQRTEQGDSAMYLCASSLAKPGQRQETQYFGPGTRLLVL.

J is TRBJ1-1 and V is TRBV7-2; no definite D call. This CDR3 has 13 residues. Trimming left V 5 bases short and J 1 base short, with 8 bases between. CDR1 and CDR2 from the germline V gene are SGHTA and FQGNSA. This CDR3 reads CASSNQQNTEAFF. For the CDR3, the DNA is TGTGCCAGCAGCAACCAACAGAACACTGAAGCTTTCTTT.

The J gene is TRBJ2-1, the V gene TRBV10-3; 7 bases fit TRBD1. Germline CDR1 is ENHRY and CDR2 is SYGVKD. The trim removed 9 bases at V and 10 bases at J, leaving 18 bases unmatched. This CDR3 has 15 residues. The CDR3 bases are TGTGCCATAAGCACAGGGGACCCCGACCCGGGGGAGCAGTTCTTC. Its protein product is CAISTGDPDPGEQFF.

This clonotype came up a few times. This rearrangement joins TRBV12-3 or TRBV12-4 to TRBJ1-1; no clear D. The CDR3 covers 14 residues. V was pared by 3 bases and J by 1 base, with 9 bases between. DNA of the CDR3: TGTGCCAGCAGTTTTTTGGGAGAGAACACTGAAGCTTTCTTT. Protein sequence: CASSFLGENTEAFF.

This clonotype appeared a few times. The chain combines TRBV4-3 with TRBJ2-3; D uncertain. The V end was cut by 1 base, the J end by 4 bases, with 6 bases between. The germline CDR1 and CDR2 sequences are LGHNA and YSLEER. The length of the CDR3 is 13 residues. Here the CDR3 reads CASSQAGADTQYF. CDR3 coding DNA: TGCGCCAGCAGCCAAGCAGGCGCAGATACGCAGTATTTT.

This clonotype was observed a handful of times. The chain carries TRBV4-3 and TRBJ2-1, with TRBD2 matching over 14 bases. The J segment lost 15 bases and the V segment lost 3 bases, leaving 10 bases of the junction unmatched. CDR3 length: 15 amino acids. Germline V gene lookup returns CDR1 LGHNA and CDR2 YSLEER. This CDR3 is CASSQTGTSGSYRFF. The CDR3 DNA sequence: TGCGCCAGCAGCCAGACCGGGACTAGCGGGAGTTATCGGTTCTTC.

This rearrangement joins TRBV4-1 to TRBJ2-5, with D possibly being TRBD1 (5 bases). Per germline, CDR1 MGHRA and CDR2 YSYEKL. Trimming shortened V by 4 bases and J by 2 bases, and 11 bases separated the two germline ends. CDR3 length equals 14 residues. The CDR3 DNA reads TGCGCCAGCAGCCGTGGGGCAGATCAAGAGACCCAGTACTTC. Protein sequence: CASSRGADQETQYF.

This clonotype has a handful of counts. This chain links TRBV7-8 with TRBJ2-6, with 9 bases that match TRBD1. Germline CDR1 reads SGHVS; CDR2 reads FQNEAQ. V lost 5 bases and J lost 3; bases outside the gene matches: 8. The CDR3 runs to 17 residues. The CDR3 DNA follows: TGTGCCAGCAGCAAGTCCCGGGACAGGGTTGGGGCCAACGTCCTGACTTTC. Translated: CASSKSRDRVGANVLTF.

This clonotype was seen more than once but under ten times. This rearrangement joins TRBV12-3 or TRBV12-4 to TRBJ2-3, with D possibly matching TRBD2 (6 bases). Trimming took 0 bases from V and 0 from J, leaving 16 bases between them. This CDR3 is built from 18 residues. This chain's CDR3 is CASSLALEGRPSTDTQYF. CDR3 DNA: TGTGCCAGCAGTTTAGCTCTGGAGGGTCGTCCCAGCACAGATACGCAGTATTTT.

The chain couples TRBV27 to TRBJ2-7; weak D call: TRBD2 (6 bases). Trimming took off 4 bases at V and 3 bases at J, with 10 bases between the two ends. The CDR3 has 13 amino acids. Germline CDR1 reads MNHEY; CDR2 reads SMNVEV (reference sequence). CDR3 loop: CASSSGLLYEQYF. CDR3 bases: TGTGCCAGCAGTTCGGGACTCCTCTACGAGCAGTACTTC.

This chain uses TRBV20-1 with TRBJ1-2; weak D call: TRBD1 (6 bases). Germline loops: CDR1 DFQATT, CDR2 SNEGSKA (reference sequence). Deletions cut 5 bases from V and 7 bases from J, with 14 bases between. The CDR3 totals 12 residues. The CDR3 spells CSAGNRDTGYTF. DNA for the CDR3: TGCAGTGCTGGGAACCGGGACACTGGCTACACCTTC.